The 18 T cell receptor beta chains given below trace back to one sample, sequenced in a study of cytomegalovirus exposure and HLA in healthy donors. The study ran its PCR with 60 Vbeta and 13 Jbeta primers. Data came from immunoSEQ multiplex PCR; TCRdb stores just in-frame clones and leaves some out. The repertoire holds 150,000 or so clones, with about 75% as singletons. The sequenced material came from PBMCs. The origin of the receptors is a woman aged 35 to 49 in good health and CMV-seropositive.

The rearrangement uses TRBV19 and TRBJ2-3, with a weak D call TRBD2 (5 bases). V was trimmed by 5 bases and J by 3 bases, leaving 12 bases between them. The CDR3 runs to 14 residues. Germline V gene data show CDR1 as LNHDA and CDR2 as SQIVND (reference sequence). CDR3 region: CASSSSGSTDTQYF. DNA of the CDR3: TGTGCCAGTAGTTCCTCGGGATCAACAGATACGCAGTATTTT.

The gene calls are TRBV19 and TRBJ1-2; 9 nucleotides align to TRBD1. The germline gives CDR1 LNHDA, CDR2 SQIVND (reference sequence). V shed 5 bases, J shed 8 bases, and the junction held 9 bases outside the gene matches. This CDR3 is built from 14 residues. CDR3 DNA sequence: TGTGCCAGTAGTGACCGGGGACAGGGCCACGGCTACACCTTC. The encoded protein is CASSDRGQGHGYTF.

The genes are TRBV6-5 and TRBJ1-2; D gene uncertain. CDR3 length: 12 amino acids. From germline, CDR1 is MNHEY and CDR2 SVGAGI. Trimming shortened V by 10 bases and J by 4 bases, and 13 bases separated the two germline ends. The CDR3 sequence: CATSRETYGYTF. Here the CDR3 DNA reads TGTGCCACCTCACGGGAGACCTATGGCTACACCTTC.

The rearrangement links TRBV25-1 to TRBJ1-1, with 10 bases aligning to TRBD1. The length of the CDR3 is 15 residues. After removal of 7 bases from V and 0 bases from J, the junction contained 5 bases not matched to a gene. Germline loops: CDR1 MGHDK, CDR2 SYGVNS. The CDR3 region is CASIGGQGVNTEAFF. CDR3 nucleotide sequence: TGTGCCAGCATCGGCGGACAGGGGGTGAACACTGAAGCTTTCTTT.

This clone was observed a few times. One end of the junction fails to match germline, which may point to a read error. The rearrangement links TRBV7-7 to TRBJ2-3, with 9 bases identical to TRBD2. Germline CDR1 reads SSHAT; CDR2 reads FNYEAQ (reference sequence). This CDR3 has 16 amino acids. The CDR3 DNA reads TGTGCTAGCAGCCCCGGGACTAGCCTTAGCACAGATACGCAGTATTTT. Residues: CASSPGTSLSTDTQYF.

The chain has TRBV28 and TRBJ2-2, with D perhaps matching TRBD1 (5 bases). CDR1 and CDR2 from the germline V gene are MDHEN and SYDVKM. The length of the CDR3 is 15 residues. The germline V and J ends were trimmed by 2 bases and 4 bases, with 11 bases remaining between them. The CDR3 nucleotides are TGTGCCAGCAGTTTAGGGGCCGTGCTCACCGGGGAGCTGTTTTTT. It specifies CASSLGAVLTGELFF.

V and J are TRBV9 and TRBJ1-1, with 8 nucleotides matching TRBD1. The J segment lost 4 bases and the V segment lost 3 bases, leaving 11 bases of the junction unmatched. Germline-derived CDR1 and CDR2 are SGDLS and YYNGEE. CDR3 length: 16 residues. CDR3 amino acids: CASSDWTGSRGTEAFF. The CDR3 DNA is TGTGCCAGCAGCGACTGGACAGGGTCGAGAGGCACTGAAGCTTTCTTT.

This rearrangement joins TRBV12-2 to TRBJ2-7; the DNA was not used to check the table's D call, TRBD2. TRBV12-2 is a listed pseudogene. CDR3 length equals 15 residues. The CDR3 protein is CASRLDPSGPYEQYF. CDR3 nucleotides: TGTGCAAGTCGCCTAGATCCTAGCGGGCCCTACGAGCAGTACTTC.

This clone is a singleton in its sample. The J gene is TRBJ1-2, the V gene TRBV7-2; tentative D call: TRBD1 (6 bases). This CDR3 is built from 15 residues. Per germline, CDR1 SGHTA and CDR2 FQGNSA. V was clipped by 4 bases and J by 5 bases, with 17 bases between them. The CDR3 region has the DNA TGTGCCAGCAGCTCAAGACGAGGGGGGGAGTATGGCTACACCTTC. Translating it yields CASSSRRGGEYGYTF.

The chain recombines TRBV15 with TRBJ1-3; perhaps TRBD1 as D (5 bases). This CDR3 region has 14 residues. CDR1 LNHNV and CDR2 YYDKDF come from the germline V gene (reference sequence). V lost 4 bases to trimming and J lost 7 bases, with 14 bases between them. The CDR3 region has the DNA TGTGCCACCAGCACGGGGGGTCAAGGGAACACCATATATTTT. Translated, it gives CATSTGGQGNTIYF.

This rearrangement joins TRBV5-1 to TRBJ2-1, with TRBD2 matching over 8 bases. Germline V gene lookup returns CDR1 SGHRS and CDR2 YFSETQ. J was trimmed by 7 bases and V by 0 bases; bases with no gene match: 9. The CDR3 length is 16 residues. In nucleotides, the CDR3 is TGCGCCAGCAGCTTGGATCGGCTAGCGGGTGGAAATGAGCAGTTCTTC. This gives the protein CASSLDRLAGGNEQFF.

Only one count was recorded for this clone. The V and J genes are TRBV7-2 and TRBJ2-7; 8 bases map to TRBD1. The J segment lost 4 bases and the V segment lost 4 bases, leaving 3 bases of the junction unmatched. The CDR3 length is 13 residues. Germline V CDR1 and CDR2: SGHTA, FQGNSA. The CDR3, as DNA: TGTGCCAGCAGCTCTCGGACAGGGTACGAGCAGTACTTC. Its protein product is CASSSRTGYEQYF. Supplemented by reference TRBV7-2 and TRBJ2-7, the full variable domain reads GAGVSQSPSNKVTEKGKDVELRCDPISGHTALYWYRQSLGQGLEFLIYFQGNSAPDKSGLPSDRFSAERTGGSVSTLTIQRTQQEDSAVYLCASSSRTGYEQYFGPGTRLTVT.

The chain joins TRBV21-1 to TRBJ1-3. TRBV21-1 is tagged as a pseudogene. The CDR3 contains 15 residues. This chain's CDR3 is CASSNGLRSGNTIYF. Here the CDR3 DNA reads TGTGCCAGCAGCAACGGTCTCCGCTCTGGAAACACCATATATTTT.

This rearrangement joins TRBV5-1 to TRBJ2-1, with 8 bases fitting TRBD2. After removal of 6 bases from V and 2 bases from J, the junction contained 7 bases not matched to a gene. The CDR3 loop spans 15 amino acids. Per germline, CDR1 SGHRS and CDR2 YFSETQ. CDR3 in amino acids: CASTGGEGPYNEQFF. Here the CDR3 DNA reads TGCGCCAGCACGGGGGGGGAAGGACCCTACAATGAGCAGTTCTTC.

This clone was counted only a few times. The chain combines TRBV7-9 with TRBJ1-2; a weak D match, TRBD1 (6 bases). Between the trimmed V and J ends, which lost 4 bases and 6 bases, there was a span of 18 bases. The CDR3 totals 15 residues. Germline lookup yields CDR1 SEHNR and CDR2 FQNEAQ (reference sequence). The CDR3 nucleotides are TGTGCCAGCAGCTCGGGGGGGCAGGGTAGCCATGGCTACACCTTC. This translates into CASSSGGQGSHGYTF. The variable domain in full, with the rest retrieved from reference TRBV7-9 and TRBJ1-2, is DTGVSQNPRHKITKRGQNVTFRCDPISEHNRLYWYRQTLGQGPEFLTYFQNEAQLEKSRLLSDRFSAERPKGSFSTLEIQRTEQGDSAMYLCASSSGGQGSHGYTFGSGTRLTVV.

The chain joins TRBV11-2 to TRBJ2-7; the match to TRBD2 covers 9 bases. V was pared by 3 bases and J by 2 bases, with 2 bases of the junction left unmatched. This CDR3 is built from 14 residues. The germline CDR1 and CDR2 sequences are SGHAT and FQNNGV. The CDR3 spells CASSFLAGPYEQYF. The CDR3 nucleotides read TGTGCCAGCAGCTTCCTAGCGGGACCCTACGAGCAGTACTTC.

V gene TRBV7-3 combines with J gene TRBJ2-3, with 8 bases that match TRBD2. This CDR3 spans 16 amino acids. Germline CDR1 and CDR2: SGHTA and FQGTGA. V shed 5 bases and J 5 bases; nucleotides not matched to a gene: 12. The CDR3 loop is CASSPGLAGGRDTQYF. Here the CDR3 DNA reads TGTGCCAGCAGCCCCGGGTTGGCGGGAGGTCGAGATACGCAGTATTTT. Full variable domain (missing parts from reference TRBV7-3 and TRBJ2-3): GAGVSQTPSNKVTEKGKYVELRCDPISGHTALYWYRQSLGQGPEFLIYFQGTGAADDSGLPNDRFFAVRPEGSVSTLKIQRTERGDSAVYLCASSPGLAGGRDTQYFGPGTRLTVL.

The chain employs TRBV2 and TRBJ2-3, with D possibly matching TRBD1 (5 bases). CDR1 SNHLY and CDR2 FYNNEI come from the germline V gene. V lost 9 bases to trimming and J lost 8 bases, with 15 bases between them. This CDR3 has 12 amino acids. The CDR3: CARGQLAGTQYF. The DNA for the CDR3 is TGTGCCAGGGGGCAGTTAGCTGGTACGCAGTATTTT.